The following is a T cell receptor (beta chain) sequence with its context. The antigen is not known. Losses at the gene ends were 5 bases for V and 5 bases for J; bases not matched to a gene: 4. The CDR3 extends over 15 amino acids. CDR1 and CDR2 (germline): SNHLY, FYNNEI. The entry originates in a study of T cell responses to AZD1222 COVID-19 vaccine. Whole-study results and caveats: Researchers report vaccine-associated CD4 TCRs spanning spike, with dominance at 160-218 and 743-854. Vaccination with two AZD1222 doses was followed by a rise in Spike-specific TCR breadth and depth. Donors in the cohort were predominantly white British and more often female, and clonal diversity was possibly underestimated.

TCRdb's table, derived via immunoSEQ multiplex PCR, lists solely in-frame clones and lacks some. The sample consists of approximately 150,000 clones, about nine tenths of them appearing once. The material sequenced was peripheral blood, taken on day 0 of AZD1222 vaccination. The gene calls are TRBV2 and TRBJ2-5, with 14 positions matching TRBD2. This TCR was recovered from an adult in good health. The CDR3 sequence is CASSRLAGGVETQYF. CDR3 bases: TGTGCCAGCAGTCGACTAGCGGGGGGGGTTGAGACCCAGTACTTC.